The clone carrying this TCR beta chain came up once. CDR3 size: 14 residues. The germline V gene encodes CDR1 SGHDT and CDR2 YYEEEE. V was cut by 1 base and J by 5 bases, with 13 bases left in between. This specimen comes from a study of blood T cell repertoires in COVID-19. Overall study: Specimens from acute and convalescent COVID-19 originated in the United States, Italy and Spain. PBMCs, B-cell-depleted T cells, or T cells provided the cDNA or gDNA that made up the material.

TCRdb's copy holds only in-frame clones and misses some; the assay was immunoSEQ multiplex PCR. The data contain around 160,000 clones, approximately 83% of them singletons. This TCR came from a woman aged 55-75 years with COVID-19, enrolled during active disease. Material: peripheral blood. The genes are TRBV5-6 and TRBJ2-7; maybe TRBD1 (6 bases). The CDR3 spells CASSLQGLVDEQYF. The CDR3 DNA sequence: TGTGCCAGCAGCTTGCAGGGGCTGGTCGACGAGCAGTACTTC.